This T cell receptor (beta chain) was found in a study of cytomegalovirus exposure and HLA in healthy donors. Study-level findings and limits: Most TCR beta V segments were productive about 90% or about 30% of the time in an earlier analysis. What was likely a sequencing artifact was a cluster of highly shared sequence variants.

Concerning this clone itself: The target antigen is unknown.

13 Jbeta primers and 60 Vbeta primers were used for the PCR. Repertoires were generated with immunoSEQ multiplex PCR, while TCRdb's copy carries only in-frame clones and drops some. The sample shows roughly 140,000 clones, about four fifths of them seen only once. This TCR was recovered from a young man in good health and CMV-seronegative. The specimen sequenced was PBMCs.

In DNA, the CDR3 is TGCGCCAGCAGCCCGCAGGGAGGGTTCACTGAAGCTTTCTTT. It yields the protein CASSPQGGFTEAFF. The chain couples TRBV5-1 to TRBJ1-1; maybe TRBD1 (5 bases). The CDR3 extends over 14 amino acids. Germline CDR1 reads SGHRS; CDR2 reads YFSETQ. Trimming removed 4 bases at V and 4 bases at J, with 14 bases between.